This T cell receptor (beta chain) was sequenced in a study of T cell repertoires in cytomegalovirus infection. Comments on this clonotype: What it binds is unknown.

The V end was cut by 0 bases, the J end by 3 bases, with 13 bases between. CDR1 and CDR2 from the germline V gene are SGHTS and YDEGEE. This CDR3 has 15 amino acids. TCRdb reprocessed the reads with MiXCR, giving one entry per CDR3 protein. Counted here are about 890,000 distinct CDR3 sequences, roughly 30% occurring once; the ten biggest clones make up about an eighth. General study findings and limits: HLA-C-restricted CMV-specific TCR beta clonotypes prevailed in the ex vivo response.

This specimen consisted of cultured CD8+ T cells from PBMCs, obtained from culture after CMV antigen stimulation. This sequence was found in a human donor in good health (CMV status not recorded). Some clones in this sample may be carry-over from other donors' samples. The chain carries TRBV5-8 and TRBJ2-7; D is unresolved. The CDR3 sequence is CASSLDPDGLYEQYF. The CDR3 nucleotides are TGTGCCAGCAGCTTGGACCCAGATGGGCTCTACGAGCAGTACTTC. Drawing the rest from reference TRBV5-8 and TRBJ2-7, the complete variable domain is EAGVTQSPTHLIKTRGQQATLRCSPISGHTSVYWYQQALGLGLQFLLWYDEGEERNRGNFPPRFSGRQFPNYSSELNVNALELEDSALYLCASSLDPDGLYEQYFGPGTRLTVT.